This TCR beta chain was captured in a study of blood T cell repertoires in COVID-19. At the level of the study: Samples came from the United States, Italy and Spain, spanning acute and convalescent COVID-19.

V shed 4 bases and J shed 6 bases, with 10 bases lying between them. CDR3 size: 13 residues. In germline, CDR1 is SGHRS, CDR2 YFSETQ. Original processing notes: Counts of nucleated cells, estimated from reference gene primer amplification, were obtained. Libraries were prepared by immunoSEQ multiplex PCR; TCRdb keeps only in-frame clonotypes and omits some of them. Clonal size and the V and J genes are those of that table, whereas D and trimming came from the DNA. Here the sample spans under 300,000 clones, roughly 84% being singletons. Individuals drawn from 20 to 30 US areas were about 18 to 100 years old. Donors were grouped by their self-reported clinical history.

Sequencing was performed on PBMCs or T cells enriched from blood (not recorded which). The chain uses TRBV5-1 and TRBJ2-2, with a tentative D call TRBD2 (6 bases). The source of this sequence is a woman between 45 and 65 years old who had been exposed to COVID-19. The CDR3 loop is CASSPRLAGELFF. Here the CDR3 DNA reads TGCGCCAGCAGCCCCAGACTAGCCGGGGAGCTGTTTTTT.